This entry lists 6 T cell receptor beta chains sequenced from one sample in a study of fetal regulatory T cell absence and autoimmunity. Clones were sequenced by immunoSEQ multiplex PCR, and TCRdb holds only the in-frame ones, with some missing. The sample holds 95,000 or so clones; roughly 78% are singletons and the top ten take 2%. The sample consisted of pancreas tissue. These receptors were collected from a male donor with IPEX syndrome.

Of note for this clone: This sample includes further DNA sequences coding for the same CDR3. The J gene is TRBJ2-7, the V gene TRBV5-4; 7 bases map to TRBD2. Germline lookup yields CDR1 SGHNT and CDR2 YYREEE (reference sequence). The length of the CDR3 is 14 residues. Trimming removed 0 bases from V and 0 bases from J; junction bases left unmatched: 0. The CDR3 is CASSLAGGSYEQYF. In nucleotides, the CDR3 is TGTGCCAGCAGCTTGGCGGGGGGCTCCTACGAGCAGTACTTC.

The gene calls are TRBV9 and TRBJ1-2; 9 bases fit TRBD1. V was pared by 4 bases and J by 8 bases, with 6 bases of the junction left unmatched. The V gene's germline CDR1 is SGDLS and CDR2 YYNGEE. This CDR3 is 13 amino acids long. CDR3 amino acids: CASSPGQGTGYTF. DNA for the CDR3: TGTGCCAGCAGCCCGGGACAGGGTACAGGCTACACCTTC.

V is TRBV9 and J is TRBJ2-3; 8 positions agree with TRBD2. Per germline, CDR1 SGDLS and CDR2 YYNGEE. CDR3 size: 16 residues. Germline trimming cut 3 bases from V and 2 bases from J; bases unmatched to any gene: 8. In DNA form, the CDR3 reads TGTGCCAGCAGCGCAGCGGGACTAGTGCCCACAGATACGCAGTATTTT. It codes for CASSAAGLVPTDTQYF.

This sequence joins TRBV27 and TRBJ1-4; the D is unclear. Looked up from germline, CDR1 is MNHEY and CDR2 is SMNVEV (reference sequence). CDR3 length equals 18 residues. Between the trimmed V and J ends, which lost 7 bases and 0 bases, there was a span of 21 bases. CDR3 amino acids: CASTFSGRTHATNEKLFF. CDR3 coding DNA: TGTGCCAGCACCTTCTCCGGCAGAACCCATGCAACTAATGAAAAACTGTTTTTT.

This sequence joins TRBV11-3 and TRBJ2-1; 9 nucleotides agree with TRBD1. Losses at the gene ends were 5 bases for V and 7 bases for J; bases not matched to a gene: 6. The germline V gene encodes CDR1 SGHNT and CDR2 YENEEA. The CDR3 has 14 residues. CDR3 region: CASSPWTGENEQFF. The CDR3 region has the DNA TGTGCCAGCAGCCCATGGACAGGGGAAAATGAGCAGTTCTTC.

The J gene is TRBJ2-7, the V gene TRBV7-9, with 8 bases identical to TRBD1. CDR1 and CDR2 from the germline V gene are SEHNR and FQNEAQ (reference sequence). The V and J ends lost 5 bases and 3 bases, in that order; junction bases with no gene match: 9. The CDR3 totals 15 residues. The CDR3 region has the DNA TGTGCCAGCAGCCCGCCAAGGACAGGGAACTACGAGCAGTACTTC. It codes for CASSPPRTGNYEQYF.